This TCR beta chain emerged from a study of blood T cell repertoires in COVID-19 (dated by TCRdb to between 2020 and 2021). A note on the overall study: Samples covering the acute and convalescent phases of COVID-19 were provided by collaborators in the United States, Italy and Spain. The repertoires were made available in a free public database intended to serve as a resource for research on the immune response to SARS-CoV-2. Where available, HLA class I and class II types were obtained from metadata supplied by the sample provider rather than from assay-based typing. A de-identified subject ID, COVID-19 status, age in years and sex were almost always included in the sample metadata. Samples were obtained from the ongoing ImmuneRACE study (first 160 participants) and from over 1,000 subjects provided by 6 global collaborators. The dataset comprised deeply sampled blood TCRbeta repertoires from subjects exposed to, actively infected with, or recovered from COVID-19. The prospective study material was composed of cDNA or gDNA derived from T cells, B-cell-depleted T cells, or PBMCs. Points the paper makes about the study in general: The quantity of clinical and demographic metadata differed by source and by participant and was supplied without curation.

In this sample, this clone turned up once. The target of this receptor is not known. The record has no base qualities; no much larger clone is one base away. TCRbeta CDR3 regions were amplified from genomic DNA by means of the immunoSEQ Assay, a bias-controlled multiplex PCR. On the authors' methods: The number of nucleated cells in each sample was estimated from the amplification of reference gene primers within the assay. To quantify the absolute abundance of each unique TCRbeta CDR3 rearrangement, sequence reads were collapsed and filtered. For each sample, productive Simpson clonality was calculated as the square root of Simpson's diversity index across productive rearrangements. TCRdb holds this immuneACCESS table with in-frame rearrangements only. Some clones are missing; in checked studies, unresolved V genes explain under half, and the rest has no known cause. The DNA was the basis for D and trimming; V, J and clone size are from that table. The sample records 120,000 or so clones, approximately 81% of which are singletons. The ten top clones hold 3.9% of the sample.

The collaborating institutions used their own protocols to collect whole blood in K2EDTA tubes. For TCRbeta analysis, collaborators shipped samples as frozen whole blood, isolated PBMCs, or DNA extracted from either of those sample types. The CDR3 spans 12 residues, from the cysteine through the phenylalanine. The only DNA kept is the CDR3, 36 bases in frame from the first base. Per the germline V gene, SQVTM is the CDR1 and ANQGSEA is the CDR2. The sequencing sample was made of peripheral blood. The rearrangement combines TRBV29-1 with TRBJ2-1; a weak D assignment points to TRBD2 (6 bases agree). The receptor was isolated from a man aged 60-69 years with acute or convalescent COVID-19. The CDR3 in this case is CVGGIGSNEQFF. The DNA sequence is as follows: TGCGTCGGCGGGATCGGCTCCAATGAGCAGTTCTTC.